These 4 T cell receptor beta chains came from one sample sequenced in a study of blood T cell repertoires in COVID-19. Repertoires were generated with immunoSEQ multiplex PCR, while TCRdb's copy carries only in-frame clones and drops some. The table lists some 150,000 clones, about 91% of them singletons. Sequences were obtained from peripheral blood. The receptors originated from an older woman who had recovered from COVID-19.

The chain couples TRBV4-3 to TRBJ2-3, with 9 bases fitting TRBD2. This CDR3 has 16 amino acids. CDR1 is LGHNA and CDR2 is YSLEER in the germline V gene. J was trimmed by 2 bases and V by 0 bases; bases with no gene match: 3. Written as DNA, the CDR3 is TGCGCCAGCAGCCAAGATCAGCGGGGGGCCACAGATACGCAGTATTTT. Amino acids: CASSQDQRGATDTQYF.

V gene TRBV11-3 combines with J gene TRBJ2-2, with D tentatively TRBD1 (6 bases). CDR1 SGHNT and CDR2 YENEEA come from the germline V gene. V lost 0 bases, J lost 4 bases, and 21 bases lay in between. The CDR3 sequence is 19 residues long. The CDR3: CASSLDGRQVKVTTGELFF. The CDR3 DNA reads TGTGCCAGCAGCTTAGATGGACGACAGGTGAAAGTGACCACCGGGGAGCTGTTTTTT.

The chain uses TRBV6-5 and TRBJ1-5, with 9 bases lining up with TRBD1. The CDR3 loop spans 13 amino acids. Trimming took 8 bases from V and 5 from J; bases not matched to a gene: 4. The germline CDR1 and CDR2 sequences are MNHEY and SVGAGI. CDR3 in DNA: TGTGCCAGCGCCTGGGACAGGGATCAGCCCCAGCATTTT. Protein: CASAWDRDQPQHF.

This clone appeared many times. The rearrangement links TRBV5-1 to TRBJ2-1, with D perhaps matching TRBD2 (5 bases). The CDR3 is 16 residues long. CDR1 is SGHRS, CDR2 YFSETQ, per germline. Trimming removed 4 bases at V and 0 bases at J, with 14 bases between. As DNA, the CDR3 is TGCGCCAGCAGCGCCGCTAGCATGAGCTCCTACAATGAGCAGTTCTTC. Protein: CASSAASMSSYNEQFF. The full variable domain, its missing parts supplied by reference TRBV5-1 and TRBJ2-1, is KAGVTQTPRYLIKTRGQQVTLSCSPISGHRSVSWYQQTPGQGLQFLFEYFSETQRNKGNFPGRFSGRQFSNSRSEMNVSTLELGDSALYLCASSAASMSSYNEQFFGPGTRLTVL.